The 9 T cell receptor beta chains in this list originate from one sample, sequenced in a study of T-cell memory formation after mild COVID-19. One entry per CDR3 protein results from TCRdb running MiXCR on the 5' RACE reads. This repertoire shows about 250,000 distinct CDR3 sequences, about 16% found once; its top ten account for approximately 3.4%. Sequenced: PBMCs or a T cell subset sorted from them (not recorded which). The receptors were sampled from a young man who had mild COVID-19 (a few samples of this study predate the infection). Cell type and time point are not known.

The rearrangement joins TRBV7-9 to TRBJ1-3, with D uncertain. Germline CDR1 and CDR2: SEHNR and FQNEAQ (reference sequence). The V and J ends lost 4 bases and 0 bases respectively, with 10 bases between them. The CDR3 sequence is 15 residues long. The CDR3 here is CASSSPQGSGNTIYF. In nucleotides, the CDR3 is TGTGCCAGCAGCTCCCCTCAAGGCTCTGGAAACACCATATATTTT.

The V and J genes are TRBV4-2 and TRBJ2-5; tentative D call: TRBD2 (6 bases). Trimming left V 4 bases short and J 3 bases short, with 9 bases between. Germline CDR1 is LGHNA and CDR2 is YNFKEQ. This CDR3 region has 13 residues. For the CDR3, the DNA is TGTGCCAGCAGCCGGGGGGACGAAGAGACCCAGTACTTC. As protein: CASSRGDEETQYF.

This chain connects TRBV7-9 to TRBJ1-1; no reliable D call. V was clipped by 5 bases and J by 1 base, with 17 bases between them. The CDR3 is made up of 16 amino acids. The germline V gene has CDR1 SEHNR and CDR2 FQNEAQ (reference sequence). In DNA form, the CDR3 reads TGTGCCAGCAGCCGTATTCTGGAGCAGAGGAACACTGAAGCTTTCTTT. Translating it yields CASSRILEQRNTEAFF.

This clonotype has only a few counts. V usage is TRBV6-1 and J usage is TRBJ1-2, with 9 positions matching TRBD1. The length of the CDR3 is 14 residues. In germline, CDR1 is MNHNS, CDR2 SASEGT. J lost 1 base, V lost 6 bases, and 3 bases had no gene match. CDR3 DNA: TGTGCCAGCAGGCGACAGGGGGGTAACTATGGCTACACCTTC. Translating it yields CASRRQGGNYGYTF.

This clonotype was recorded a few times. The rearrangement links TRBV7-2 to TRBJ2-3; 7 bases agree with TRBD2. Germline CDR1 SGHTA, CDR2 FQGNSA. V lost 4 bases and J lost 4; bases outside the gene matches: 5. This CDR3 is 14 amino acids long. The CDR3 nucleotides are TGTGCCAGCAGCTCCATCCGGGGGGCAGATACGCAGTATTTT. Translating gives CASSSIRGADTQYF.

The chain joins TRBV18 to TRBJ2-1, with 7 bases identical to TRBD1. From germline, CDR1 is KGHSH and CDR2 LQKENI. The CDR3 runs 14 residues. V lost 2 bases to trimming and J lost 10 bases; unmatched junction nucleotides: 8. Written as DNA, the CDR3 is TGTGCCAGCTCACCAACATCGATACAGGGGGAGCAGTTCTTC. Protein: CASSPTSIQGEQFF.

This chain connects TRBV12-3 or TRBV12-4 to TRBJ2-3; D gene uncertain. The CDR3 has 12 residues. The V gene lost 7 bases and the J gene lost 2 bases, with 7 bases spanning the gap. The CDR3 sequence: CASTRITDTQYF. In DNA form, the CDR3 reads TGTGCCAGCACCAGGATCACAGATACGCAGTATTTT.

The chain uses TRBV6-5 and TRBJ1-3, with TRBD1 matching 9 bases. After removal of 6 bases from V and 0 bases from J, the junction contained 12 bases not matched to a gene. CDR1 is MNHEY, CDR2 SVGAGI, per germline. This CDR3 comprises 18 residues. The CDR3 region is CASSPYSLDRGSGNTIYF. For the CDR3, the DNA is TGTGCCAGCAGCCCCTACTCCCTGGACAGGGGCTCTGGAAACACCATATATTTT.

The CDR3 DNA sequence: TGTGCCAGCTCACCAGGGGCAGGGGAAGGCTACACCTTC. This sequence encodes CASSPGAGEGYTF. The V call is TRBV18, the J call TRBJ1-2, with D tentatively TRBD1 (6 bases). CDR1 KGHSH and CDR2 LQKENI come from the germline V gene. The V and J ends lost 2 bases and 8 bases respectively, with 12 bases between them. The CDR3 consists of 13 residues.